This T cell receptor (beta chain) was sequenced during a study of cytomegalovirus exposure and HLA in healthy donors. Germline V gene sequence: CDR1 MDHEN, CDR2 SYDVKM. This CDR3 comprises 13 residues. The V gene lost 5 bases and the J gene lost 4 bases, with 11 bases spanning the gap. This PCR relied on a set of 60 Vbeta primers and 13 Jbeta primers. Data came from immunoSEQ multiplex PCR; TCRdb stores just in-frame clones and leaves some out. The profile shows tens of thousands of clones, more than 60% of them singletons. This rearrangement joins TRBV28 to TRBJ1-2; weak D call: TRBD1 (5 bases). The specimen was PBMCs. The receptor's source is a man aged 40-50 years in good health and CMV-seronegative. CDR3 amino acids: CASSPSGFYGYTF. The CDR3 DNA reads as TGTGCCAGCAGTCCCTCAGGGTTCTATGGCTACACCTTC.